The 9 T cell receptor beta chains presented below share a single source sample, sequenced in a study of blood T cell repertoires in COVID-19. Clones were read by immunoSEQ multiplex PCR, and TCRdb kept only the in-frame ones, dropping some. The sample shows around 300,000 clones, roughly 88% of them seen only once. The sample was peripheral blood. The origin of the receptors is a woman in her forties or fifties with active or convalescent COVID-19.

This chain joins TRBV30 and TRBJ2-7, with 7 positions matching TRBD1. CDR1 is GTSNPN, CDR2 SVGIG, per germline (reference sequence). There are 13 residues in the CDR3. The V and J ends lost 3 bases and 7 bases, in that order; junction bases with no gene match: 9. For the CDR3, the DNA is TGTGCCTGGAGGGACAGGAGTACGGGGGAGCAGTACTTC. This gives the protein CAWRDRSTGEQYF.

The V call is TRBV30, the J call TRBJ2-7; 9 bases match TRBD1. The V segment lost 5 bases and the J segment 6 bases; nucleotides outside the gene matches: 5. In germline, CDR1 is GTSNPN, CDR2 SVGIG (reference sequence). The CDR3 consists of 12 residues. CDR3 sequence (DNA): TGTGCCTGGGGACAGGGGCCCCGCGAGCAGTACTTC. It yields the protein CAWGQGPREQYF.

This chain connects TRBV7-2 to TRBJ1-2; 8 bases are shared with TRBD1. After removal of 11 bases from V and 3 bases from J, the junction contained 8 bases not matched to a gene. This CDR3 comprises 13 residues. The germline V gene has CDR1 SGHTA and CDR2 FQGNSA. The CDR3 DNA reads TGTGCCGGGGGCAGGGGGCGGGACTATGGCTACACCTTC. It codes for CAGGRGRDYGYTF. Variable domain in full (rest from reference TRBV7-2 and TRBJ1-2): GAGVSQSPSNKVTEKGKDVELRCDPISGHTALYWYRQSLGQGLEFLIYFQGNSAPDKSGLPSDRFSAERTGGSVSTLTIQRTQQEDSAVYLCAGGRGRDYGYTFGSGTRLTVV.

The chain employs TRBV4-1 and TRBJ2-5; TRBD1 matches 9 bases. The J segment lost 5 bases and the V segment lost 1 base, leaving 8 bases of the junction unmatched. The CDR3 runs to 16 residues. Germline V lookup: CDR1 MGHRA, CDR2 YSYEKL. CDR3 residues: CASSQATGGTGETQYF. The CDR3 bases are TGCGCCAGCAGCCAAGCTACAGGGGGCACTGGGGAGACCCAGTACTTC.

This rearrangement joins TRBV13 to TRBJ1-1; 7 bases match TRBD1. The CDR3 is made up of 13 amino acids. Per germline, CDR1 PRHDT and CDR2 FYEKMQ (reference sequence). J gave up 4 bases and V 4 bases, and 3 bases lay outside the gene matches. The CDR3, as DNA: TGTGCCAGCAGCTACCGGGACAGCACTGAAGCTTTCTTT. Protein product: CASSYRDSTEAFF. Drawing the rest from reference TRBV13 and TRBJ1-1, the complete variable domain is AAGVIQSPRHLIKEKRETATLKCYPIPRHDTVYWYQQGPGQDPQFLISFYEKMQSDKGSIPDRFSAQQFSDYHSELNMSSLELGDSALYFCASSYRDSTEAFFGQGTRLTVV.

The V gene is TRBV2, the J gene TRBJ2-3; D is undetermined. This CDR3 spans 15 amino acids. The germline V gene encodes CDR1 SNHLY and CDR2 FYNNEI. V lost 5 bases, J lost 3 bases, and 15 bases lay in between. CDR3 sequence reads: CASSPGLPATDTQYF. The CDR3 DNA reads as TGTGCCAGCAGTCCGGGTCTCCCGGCAACAGATACGCAGTATTTT.

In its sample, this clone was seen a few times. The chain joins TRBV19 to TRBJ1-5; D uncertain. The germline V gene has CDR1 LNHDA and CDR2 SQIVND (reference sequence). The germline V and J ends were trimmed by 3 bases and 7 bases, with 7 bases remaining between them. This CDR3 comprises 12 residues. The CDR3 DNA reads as TGTGCCAGTAGTATGTCGAGACAGCCCCAGCATTTT. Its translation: CASSMSRQPQHF.

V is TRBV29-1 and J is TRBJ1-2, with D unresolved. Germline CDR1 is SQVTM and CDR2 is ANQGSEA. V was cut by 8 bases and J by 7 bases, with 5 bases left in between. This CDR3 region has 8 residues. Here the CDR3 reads CSSSGYTF. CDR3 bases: TGCAGCTCATCTGGCTACACCTTC.

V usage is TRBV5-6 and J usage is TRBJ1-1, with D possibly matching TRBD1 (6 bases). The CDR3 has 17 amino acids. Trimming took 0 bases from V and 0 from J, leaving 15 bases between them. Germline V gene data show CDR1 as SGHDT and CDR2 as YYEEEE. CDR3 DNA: TGTGCCAGCAGCTTGGACAGGGTTTTAAGGATGAACACTGAAGCTTTCTTT. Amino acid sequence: CASSLDRVLRMNTEAFF.